This T cell receptor (beta chain) was sequenced during a study of metastatic and nonmetastatic thyroid tumors. Study background: Comparison of repertoires was carried out across blood and tumor or nodule tissue from malignant and benign thyroid patients. General study points: When malignant thyroid tumors were compared with benign nodules, TCR beta diversity was reportedly significantly higher in the malignant tumors. This held in both blood and tumor samples.

The authors' processing: Construction of a distant-metastasis classifier for papillary thyroid cancer relied on CDR3 differences across clinicopathological groups. Through MiXCR, TCRdb re-clonotyped the PCR reads. The V and J calls were determined by TCRdb, not by the authors. Among more than 35,000 clones listed, roughly 13% were seen once. The V and J ends lost 4 bases and 7 bases, in that order; junction bases with no gene match: 11. Germline values: CDR1 SGHDN, CDR2 FVKESK. The CDR3 extends over 15 amino acids. This clone appeared a single time. Its cognate antigen is unknown. A much larger clone differs by one base, so this may be a read error. Prior to thyroid surgery, none of the patients had received any treatment.

The chain links TRBV14 to TRBJ1-1; 8 nucleotides agree with TRBD1. This TCR was sampled from a female donor with papillary thyroid cancer or a benign thyroid nodule (not recorded which). Some clones in this sample may be carry-over from other donors' samples. Sequenced material: blood. CDR3 region: CASSRGQGMVCEAFF. For the CDR3, the DNA is TGTGCCAGCAGCCGCGGACAGGGCATGGTATGTGAAGCTTTCTTT.